This TCR beta chain was sequenced for a study of cytomegalovirus exposure and HLA in healthy donors. The overall study: In a later analysis, it was reported that the roughly 130 validation repertoires had been produced on the same platform as the 700 or so repertoires belonging to the first cohort. Study-wide results and caveats: Most TCRs appeared rarely, but some public TCRs recurred in many donors. Subsequent analysis revealed that first-cohort TCR clusters tended to co-occur in the approximately 120 validation repertoires. Three of the chains that were CMV-associated were confirmed in vitro to be specific for CMV antigens.

CDR3 length: 15 amino acids. Trimming stripped 2 bases from V and 1 base from J, with 9 bases between. CDR1 is SGHRS and CDR2 is YFSETQ in the germline V gene. This clone was recorded once. Its antigen is not identified. Clones were sequenced by immunoSEQ multiplex PCR, and TCRdb holds only the in-frame ones, with some missing. This sample yields roughly 58,000 clones, of which around nine tenths are seen a single time; about 2.9% belongs to the top ten. The V gene is TRBV5-1, the J gene TRBJ2-2, with D maybe TRBD1 (6 bases). This clonotype was sampled from a man aged 18 to 30 in good health and CMV-seronegative. Sequences were obtained from PBMCs. In nucleotides, the CDR3 is TGCGCCAGCAGCTTCTCAGGGGAGAACACCGGGGAGCTGTTTTTT. Protein product: CASSFSGENTGELFF.